This T cell receptor beta chain derives from a study of control samples from healthy donors and cancer patients. Libraries were prepared by immunoSEQ multiplex PCR; TCRdb keeps only in-frame clonotypes and omits some of them. The repertoire holds about 65,000 clones, with less than 95% as singletons. Germline-derived CDR1 and CDR2 are MNHEY and SVGAGI. V was pared by 7 bases and J by 0 bases, with 10 bases between. This CDR3 is 13 amino acids long. The chain uses TRBV6-5 and TRBJ2-7; maybe TRBD1 (5 bases). The origin of this receptor is a woman aged 45-65 years with colorectal cancer. Sequencing was carried out using PBMCs. CDR3 DNA sequence: TGTGCCAGCAAGGACATGAGCTCCTACGAGCAGTACTTC. Translating it yields CASKDMSSYEQYF.